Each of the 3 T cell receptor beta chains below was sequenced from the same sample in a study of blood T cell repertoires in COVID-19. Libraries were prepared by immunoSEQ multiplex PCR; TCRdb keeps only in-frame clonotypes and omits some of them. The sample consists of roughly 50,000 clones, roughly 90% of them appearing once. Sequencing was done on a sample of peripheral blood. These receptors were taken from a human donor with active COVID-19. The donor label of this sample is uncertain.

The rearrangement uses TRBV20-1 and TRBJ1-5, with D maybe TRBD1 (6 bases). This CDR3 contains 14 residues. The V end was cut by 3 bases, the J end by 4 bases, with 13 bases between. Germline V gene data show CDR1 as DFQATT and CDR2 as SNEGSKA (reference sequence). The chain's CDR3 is CSASQGGRNQPQHF. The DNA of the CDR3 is TGCAGTGCTAGTCAAGGGGGAAGGAATCAGCCCCAGCATTTT.

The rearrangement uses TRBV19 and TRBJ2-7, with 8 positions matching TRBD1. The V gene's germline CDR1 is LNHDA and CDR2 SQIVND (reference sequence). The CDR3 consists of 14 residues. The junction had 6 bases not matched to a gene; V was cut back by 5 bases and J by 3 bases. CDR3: CASSETGGLYEQYF. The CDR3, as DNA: TGTGCCAGTAGTGAAACAGGGGGTCTCTACGAGCAGTACTTC.

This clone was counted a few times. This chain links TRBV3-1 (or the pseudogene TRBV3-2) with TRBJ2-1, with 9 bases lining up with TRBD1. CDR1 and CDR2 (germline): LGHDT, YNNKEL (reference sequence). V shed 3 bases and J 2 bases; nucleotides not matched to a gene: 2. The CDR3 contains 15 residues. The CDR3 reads CASSQGQGTYNEQFF. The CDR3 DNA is TGTGCCAGCAGCCAGGGACAGGGTACCTACAATGAGCAGTTCTTC.